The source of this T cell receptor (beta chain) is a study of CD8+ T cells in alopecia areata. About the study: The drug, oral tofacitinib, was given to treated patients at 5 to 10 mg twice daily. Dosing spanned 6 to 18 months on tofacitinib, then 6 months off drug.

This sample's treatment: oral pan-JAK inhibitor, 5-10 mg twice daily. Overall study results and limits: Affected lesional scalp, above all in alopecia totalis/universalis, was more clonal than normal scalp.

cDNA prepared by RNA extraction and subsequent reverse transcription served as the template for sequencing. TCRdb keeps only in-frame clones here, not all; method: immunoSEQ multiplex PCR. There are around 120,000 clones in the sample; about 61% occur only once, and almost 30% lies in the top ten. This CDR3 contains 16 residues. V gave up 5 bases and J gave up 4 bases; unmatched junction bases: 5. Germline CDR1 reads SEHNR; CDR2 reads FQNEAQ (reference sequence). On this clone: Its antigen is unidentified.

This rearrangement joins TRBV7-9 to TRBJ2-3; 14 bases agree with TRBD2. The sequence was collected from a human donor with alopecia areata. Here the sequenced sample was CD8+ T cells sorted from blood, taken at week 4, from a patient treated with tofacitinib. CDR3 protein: CASSDGTSGGADTQYF. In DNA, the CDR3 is TGTGCCAGCAGCGATGGGACTAGCGGGGGTGCAGATACGCAGTATTTT.